This note documents a single T cell receptor beta chain sequence. It was with a sample-barcoded 5' primer and a J-beta primer mix that a second PCR of about 6 to 12 cycles was run. Every cDNA molecule bore a tag from a template-switch adaptor containing 12 random nucleotides. TCRdb ran MiXCR on the 5' RACE reads and lists one entry per CDR3 protein. The table lists roughly 680,000 distinct CDR3 sequences, roughly 21% of them singletons. The V gene's germline CDR1 is MNHNY and CDR2 SVGAGI (reference sequence). The CDR3 loop spans 15 amino acids. V lost 6 bases to trimming and J lost 2 bases; unmatched junction nucleotides: 5. These data are taken from a study of blood T cells in healthy people across ages.

The sequence came from a man between 65 and 80 years old in good health. The chain recombines TRBV6-6 with TRBJ2-2, with 8 bases lining up with TRBD2. The sequenced material came from blood. In DNA, the CDR3 is TGTGCCAGCAGAACAGGACTAGCTAACACCGGGGAGCTGTTTTTT. This encodes CASRTGLANTGELFF.